Listed here are 24 T cell receptor beta chains from one sample, sequenced in a study of T cell responses to AZD1222 COVID-19 vaccine (dated by TCRdb to the early 2020s). The time point label for this specimen denotes: about 28 days (+/-7) after the second vaccine dose. Libraries were made using the immunoSEQ multiplex PCR assay. In TCRdb, the immuneACCESS table is reduced to in-frame sequences with V and J assigned. These tables do not hold every clone; where another copy was compared, an unresolved V gene accounts for under half, and the others remain unexplained. This sample is represented by 85,000 to 130,000 clones; 90% of them were singletons. The ten largest clones add up to roughly 8% of the sample. This material consisted of peripheral blood, taken 28 days after the second AZD1222 dose. The receptors stem from an adult who received the AZD1222 COVID-19 vaccine.

This rearrangement joins TRBV5-1 to TRBJ2-7, with D unclear. CDR3 length equals 14 residues. CDR1 SGHRS and CDR2 YFSETQ come from the germline V gene. Trimming took 0 bases from V and 0 from J, leaving 7 bases between them. CDR3 bases: TGCGCCAGCAGCTTGGGTGGGAACTCCTACGAGCAGTACTTC. It specifies CASSLGGNSYEQYF.

The gene calls are TRBV6-5 and TRBJ1-2, with D perhaps TRBD1 (5 bases). Germline assignment: CDR1 MNHEY and CDR2 SVGAGI. This CDR3 is 13 amino acids long. Trimming removed 3 bases from V and 8 bases from J, with 13 bases in between. CDR3: CASSYAGRGGYTF. The CDR3 bases are TGTGCCAGCAGTTATGCGGGCCGGGGCGGCTACACCTTC.

The rearrangement uses TRBV5-5 and TRBJ2-7; 8 nucleotides match TRBD1. The CDR3 is 15 amino acids. Per germline, CDR1 SGHKS and CDR2 YYEKEE (reference sequence). V lost 4 bases, J lost 7 bases, and 13 bases stayed unmatched. The CDR3 spells CASSKTGAMRGEQYF. The DNA of the CDR3 is TGTGCCAGCAGCAAGACAGGGGCAATGAGAGGGGAGCAGTACTTC.

This chain links TRBV7-2 with TRBJ1-2; no clear D gene. Germline V gene data show CDR1 as SGHTA and CDR2 as FQGNSA. This CDR3 contains 14 residues. Trimming shortened V by 5 bases and J by 2 bases, and 12 bases separated the two germline ends. The CDR3, as DNA: TGTGCCAGCAGCCCCGTTGGGCAGAACTATGGCTACACCTTC. This encodes CASSPVGQNYGYTF.

In DNA form, the CDR3 reads TGTGCCAGCAGCTTGATGGGTATCAGTCAGCCCCAGCATTTT. It is translated as CASSLMGISQPQHF. The genes are TRBV5-8 and TRBJ1-5; D is undetermined. V shed 1 base and J shed 6 bases, with 11 bases lying between them. CDR1 is SGHTS, CDR2 YDEGEE, per germline. The CDR3 is made up of 14 amino acids.

This sequence joins TRBV6-5 and TRBJ1-1; tentative D call: TRBD1 (5 bases). Deletions cut 7 bases from V and 3 bases from J, with 18 bases between. Germline CDR1 reads MNHEY; CDR2 reads SVGAGI. The CDR3 totals 15 residues. Written as DNA, the CDR3 is TGTGCCAGCACCACAGGCAAGGAGGGTGACACTGAAGCTTTCTTT. This encodes CASTTGKEGDTEAFF.

The chain recombines TRBV9 with TRBJ1-2, with D possibly being TRBD1 (6 bases). Germline assignment: CDR1 SGDLS and CDR2 YYNGEE. V dropped 2 bases and J dropped 13 bases, with 18 bases sitting between them. The CDR3 contains 13 residues. The CDR3 spells CASSVSPQGPSTF. The DNA for the CDR3 is TGTGCCAGCAGCGTTAGCCCCCAGGGGCCTTCCACCTTC.

The CDR3 sequence: CASSWIRGTTRSAFYGYTF. CDR3 nucleotides: TGTGCCAGCAGCTGGATTAGGGGGACTACCAGATCCGCATTCTATGGCTACACCTTC. The chain has TRBV7-9 and TRBJ1-2, with D possibly being TRBD1 (6 bases). CDR1 is SEHNR and CDR2 is FQNEAQ in the germline V gene (reference sequence). The CDR3 consists of 19 residues. V was clipped by 4 bases and J by 4 bases, with 28 bases between them.

This chain joins TRBV5-1 and TRBJ1-3; weak D call: TRBD1 (5 bases). V lost 1 base and J 0 bases, leaving 8 bases between the germline ends. The germline V gene encodes CDR1 SGHRS and CDR2 YFSETQ. The CDR3 loop spans 15 amino acids. In DNA, the CDR3 is TGCGCCAGCAGCTTGCAGGGACTCTCTGGAAACACCATATATTTT. Its protein product is CASSLQGLSGNTIYF.

The rearrangement links TRBV6-2 or TRBV6-3 to TRBJ1-5; D is perhaps TRBD1 (5 bases). Germline V gives CDR1 MNHEY, CDR2 SVGEGT. V was shortened by 0 bases and J by 2 bases, with 11 bases between the two germline ends. CDR3 length equals 16 residues. The CDR3 DNA sequence: TGTGCCAGCAGTTACTCGGTAAGGGGTGGCAATCAGCCCCAGCATTTT. Protein product: CASSYSVRGGNQPQHF.

J is TRBJ1-5 and V is TRBV19; maybe TRBD1 (5 bases). Germline CDR1 reads LNHDA; CDR2 reads SQIVND (reference sequence). V was pared by 7 bases and J by 4 bases, with 11 bases between. The CDR3 runs 13 residues. The CDR3 spells CASTSQVNQPQHF. CDR3 nucleotides: TGTGCCAGTACCTCACAGGTAAATCAGCCCCAGCATTTT.

The V gene is TRBV6-5, the J gene TRBJ1-5, with D possibly matching TRBD1 (5 bases). The V and J ends lost 2 bases and 2 bases respectively, with 10 bases between them. The CDR3 is made up of 15 amino acids. Germline loops: CDR1 MNHEY, CDR2 SVGAGI. The CDR3 DNA follows: TGTGCCAGCAGTTACGGGCAGGGAGGCAATCAGCCCCAGCATTTT. It translates to CASSYGQGGNQPQHF.

The rearrangement links TRBV18 to TRBJ1-1; 7 nucleotides agree with TRBD1. Germline CDR1 is KGHSH and CDR2 is LQKENI. This CDR3 has 15 amino acids. With 3 bases clipped from V and 4 bases from J, the junction kept 8 bases outside the gene matches. The CDR3 spells CASSPPGQPSTEAFF. The CDR3 DNA reads as TGTGCCAGCTCACCCCCGGGACAGCCGAGCACTGAAGCTTTCTTT.

The J gene is TRBJ1-2, the V gene TRBV29-1, with 7 bases aligning to TRBD1. Germline CDR1 is SQVTM and CDR2 is ANQGSEA. With V trimmed by 7 bases and J by 5 bases, 7 bases remained unmatched. This CDR3 comprises 12 residues. DNA of the CDR3: TGCAGCGCTGGGGACAGACAATATGGCTACACCTTC. This sequence encodes CSAGDRQYGYTF.

This chain uses TRBV18 with TRBJ1-2; 7 nucleotides match TRBD1. From germline, CDR1 is KGHSH and CDR2 LQKENI. V lost 3 bases to trimming and J lost 4 bases; unmatched junction nucleotides: 2. The CDR3 is 13 amino acids. The CDR3 nucleotides are TGTGCCAGCTCACCGAGGGACAGCTATGGCTACACCTTC. It codes for CASSPRDSYGYTF.

This chain uses TRBV12-3 or TRBV12-4 with TRBJ1-2; D not certain. The CDR3 consists of 12 residues. Trimming took off 6 bases at V and 4 bases at J, with 9 bases between the two ends. Here the CDR3 DNA reads TGTGCCAGCAGCCGCCGACCCTATGGCTACACCTTC. This translates into CASSRRPYGYTF.

The chain recombines TRBV18 with TRBJ2-1; D unresolved. V gave up 2 bases and J gave up 7 bases, with 12 bases separating them. Germline-derived CDR1 and CDR2 are KGHSH and LQKENI. The CDR3 is 14 residues long. This CDR3 is CASSPIRVGNEQFF. The CDR3 nucleotides are TGTGCCAGCTCACCAATAAGGGTCGGGAATGAGCAGTTCTTC.

The chain has TRBV18 and TRBJ2-5; TRBD1 or TRBD2 may be the D gene (5 bases each). V was pared by 1 base and J by 6 bases, with 30 bases between. This CDR3 contains 20 residues. Germline CDR1 reads KGHSH; CDR2 reads LQKENI. The CDR3 spells CASSPQGSGPGGLSWKTQYF. The CDR3 DNA reads as TGTGCCAGCTCACCACAGGGGTCGGGACCGGGCGGCCTGAGCTGGAAGACCCAGTACTTC.

This clone appeared once. This chain connects TRBV7-8 to TRBJ2-7; no firm D call. The V and J ends lost 3 bases and 1 base respectively, with 4 bases between them. CDR1 and CDR2 (germline): SGHVS, FQNEAQ. The CDR3 is 12 residues long. The CDR3 nucleotides are TGTGCCAGCAGCTTCACGTCCTACGAGCAGTACTTC. Protein: CASSFTSYEQYF.

V is TRBV18 and J is TRBJ1-3; TRBD1 aligns across 8 bases. J was trimmed by 6 bases and V by 5 bases; bases with no gene match: 6. Germline V gene data show CDR1 as KGHSH and CDR2 as LQKENI. The CDR3 consists of 14 residues. The CDR3 here is CASSVGTGQNTIYF. The CDR3 DNA follows: TGTGCCAGCTCAGTCGGGACAGGCCAAAACACCATATATTTT.

The chain has TRBV7-9 and TRBJ2-3; 7 bases fit TRBD1. Trimming took 1 base from V and 11 from J; bases not matched to a gene: 9. There are 14 residues in the CDR3. Germline assignment: CDR1 SEHNR and CDR2 FQNEAQ (reference sequence). Here the CDR3 reads CASSLVLGGLGQYF. The CDR3 coding sequence is TGTGCCAGCAGCTTAGTCCTAGGGGGCCTAGGGCAGTATTTT.

The gene calls are TRBV21-1 and TRBJ1-5; whether TRBD1, the table's D call, matches the DNA was not checked. TRBV21-1 is a pseudogene. The CDR3 sequence is 15 residues long. CDR3 sequence (DNA): TGTGCCAGCAGCAACCCCAGGGGTGTTCGACAGCCCCAGCATTTT. It yields the protein CASSNPRGVRQPQHF.

This chain connects TRBV6-5 to TRBJ2-1; D is uncertain. The CDR3 runs to 14 residues. V shed 0 bases and J shed 7 bases, with 10 bases lying between them. Germline V gene lookup returns CDR1 MNHEY and CDR2 SVGAGI. The chain's CDR3 is CASSYSSGVNEQFF. CDR3 bases: TGTGCCAGCAGTTACTCTTCTGGGGTGAATGAGCAGTTCTTC.

V is TRBV4-3 and J is TRBJ2-4; no clear D. The CDR3 length is 14 residues. Trimming took 1 base from V and 0 from J, leaving 4 bases between them. Germline V lookup: CDR1 LGHNA, CDR2 YSLEER. The CDR3 bases are TGCGCCAGCAGCCAAGCGGTAGCCAAAAACATTCAGTACTTC. The encoded protein is CASSQAVAKNIQYF.